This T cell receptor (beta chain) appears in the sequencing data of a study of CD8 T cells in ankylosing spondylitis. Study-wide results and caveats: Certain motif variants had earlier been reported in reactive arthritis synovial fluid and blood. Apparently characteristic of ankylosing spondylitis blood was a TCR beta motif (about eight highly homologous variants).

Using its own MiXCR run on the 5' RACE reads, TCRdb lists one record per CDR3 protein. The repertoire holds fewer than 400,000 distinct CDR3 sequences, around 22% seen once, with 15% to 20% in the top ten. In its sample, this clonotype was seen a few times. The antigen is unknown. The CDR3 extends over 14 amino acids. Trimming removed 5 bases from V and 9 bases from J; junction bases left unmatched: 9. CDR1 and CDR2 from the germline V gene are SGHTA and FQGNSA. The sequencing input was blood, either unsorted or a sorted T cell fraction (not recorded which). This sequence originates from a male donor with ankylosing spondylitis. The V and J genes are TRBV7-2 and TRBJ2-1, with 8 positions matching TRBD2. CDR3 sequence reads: CASSLSGSILEQFF. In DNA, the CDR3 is TGTGCCAGCAGCCTCAGCGGGAGTATCCTTGAGCAGTTCTTC. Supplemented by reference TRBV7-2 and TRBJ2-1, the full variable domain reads GAGVSQSPSNKVTEKGKDVELRCDPISGHTALYWYRQSLGQGLEFLIYFQGNSAPDKSGLPSDRFSAERTGGSVSTLTIQRTQQEDSAVYLCASSLSGSILEQFFGPGTRLTVL.